This T cell receptor beta chain was identified during a study of PD-1 blockade in mismatch repair-deficient tumors. Study details: Patients had more than ten mismatch repair-deficient cancer types, all previously treated and progressing. Study-level points and caveats: Tumor-resident clones, often undetectable pretreatment in blood, expanded then contracted after pembrolizumab.

Measured with immunoSEQ multiplex PCR; TCRdb has only the in-frame clones, and not every one. The sample contains around 30,000 clones, 80% of which appear only once. All patients were mismatch repair deficient, assessed by either PCR or immunohistochemistry. TCRs were sequenced from a few patients responding to pembrolizumab. Of note for this clone: The antigen is undetermined.

The CDR3 contains 14 residues. The germline V and J ends were trimmed by 2 bases and 8 bases, with 18 bases remaining between them. Germline lookup yields CDR1 GTSNPN and CDR2 SVGIG (reference sequence). This specimen consisted of PBMCs, obtained 6 weeks after starting pembrolizumab. This chain links TRBV30 with TRBJ1-1; maybe TRBD1 (6 bases). This receptor was obtained from an adult with mismatch repair-deficient cancer. CDR3 DNA: TGTGCCTGGAGTTCTCGGGGAGGGGGTTTAGAAGCTTTCTTT. Residues: CAWSSRGGGLEAFF.